This T cell receptor beta chain was identified during a study of radiotherapy plus CTLA-4 blockade in lung cancer (dated by TCRdb to between 2017 and 2018). Context from the whole study: Among the enrolled patients, about 19% had an objective response, and approximately 33% reached disease control. The study at large found these results: Early dynamic changes in blood T cell clones, together with increased serum interferon-beta after radiation, were reported as the strongest predictors of response. TCR clones derived from tumors expanded in peripheral blood after treatment with radiotherapy and ipilimumab.

The library was prepared using the immunoSEQ multiplex PCR assay. Drawn from immuneACCESS, this table holds only the in-frame rearrangements with V and J called that TCRdb kept. Clones are partly lost; checked studies trace under half to an unresolved V gene and leave the rest unexplained. The sample table holds tens of thousands of clones, of which approximately 83% were seen once. The ten largest make up approximately 2.2% of the sample. The study tested focal radiation therapy combined with CTLA-4 blockade (ipilimumab) in patients with chemo-refractory metastatic non-small-cell lung cancer. At the junction V is shortened by 5 bases and J by 6 bases; bases outside the gene matches: 8. Sequences MNHNS (CDR1) and SASEGT (CDR2) are obtained from the germline V gene. Including cysteine and valine, the CDR3 has 15 amino acids. Here the CDR3 DNA is all that survives: 45 bases in frame from base 1. In regard to this clone: Its antigen remains unidentified. There are no base qualities to consult, and no much larger clone falls within one base.

Source: peripheral blood, taken from a patient treated with radiotherapy plus ipilimumab. The receptor was derived from a human donor with non-small cell lung cancer who had a partial response to radiotherapy plus ipilimumab. The sequence links TRBV6-1 to TRBJ2-7; 12 middle bases align to TRBD2. This receptor has the CDR3 CASSSRLAGAGEQYV. The DNA sequence reads TGTGCCAGCAGTTCCAGACTAGCGGGAGCCGGCGAGCAGTACGTC.